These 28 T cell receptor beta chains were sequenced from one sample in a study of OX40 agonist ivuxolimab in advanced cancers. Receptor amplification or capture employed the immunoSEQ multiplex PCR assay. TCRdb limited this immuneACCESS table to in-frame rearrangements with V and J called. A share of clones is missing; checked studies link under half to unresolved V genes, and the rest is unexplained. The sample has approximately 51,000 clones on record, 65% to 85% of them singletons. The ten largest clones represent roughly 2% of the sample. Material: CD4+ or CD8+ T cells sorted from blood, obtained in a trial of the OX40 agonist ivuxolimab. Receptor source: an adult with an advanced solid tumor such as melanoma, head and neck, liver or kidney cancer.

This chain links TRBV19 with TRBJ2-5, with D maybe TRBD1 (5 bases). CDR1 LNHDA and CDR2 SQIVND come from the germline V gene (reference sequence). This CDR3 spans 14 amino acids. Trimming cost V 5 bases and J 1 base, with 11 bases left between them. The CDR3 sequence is CASSPQVVQETQYF. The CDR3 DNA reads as TGTGCCAGTAGTCCACAGGTAGTCCAAGAGACCCAGTACTTC.

CDR3 coding DNA: TGTGCCAGCAGTTTAGACTGGGTTGACAAAAACATTCAGTACTTC. Translation: CASSLDWVDKNIQYF. This rearrangement joins TRBV27 to TRBJ2-4, with D unclear. The CDR3 runs to 15 residues. Trimming removed 2 bases from V and 3 bases from J, with 11 bases in between. Germline-derived CDR1 and CDR2 are MNHEY and SMNVEV (reference sequence).

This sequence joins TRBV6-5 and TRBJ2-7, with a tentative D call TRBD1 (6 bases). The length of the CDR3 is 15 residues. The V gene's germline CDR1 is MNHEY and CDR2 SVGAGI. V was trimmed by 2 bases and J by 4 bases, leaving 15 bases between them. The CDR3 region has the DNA TGTGCCAGCAGTTACAAGGCTCTAGGGGGATACGAGCAGTACTTC. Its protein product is CASSYKALGGYEQYF.

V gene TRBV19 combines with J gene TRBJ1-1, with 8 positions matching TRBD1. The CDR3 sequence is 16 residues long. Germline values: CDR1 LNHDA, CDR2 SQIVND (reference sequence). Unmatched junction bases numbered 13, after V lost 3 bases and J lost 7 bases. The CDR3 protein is CASSMGGRGRGNEAFF. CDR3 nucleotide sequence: TGTGCCAGTAGTATGGGGGGCAGGGGGCGCGGTAATGAAGCTTTCTTT.

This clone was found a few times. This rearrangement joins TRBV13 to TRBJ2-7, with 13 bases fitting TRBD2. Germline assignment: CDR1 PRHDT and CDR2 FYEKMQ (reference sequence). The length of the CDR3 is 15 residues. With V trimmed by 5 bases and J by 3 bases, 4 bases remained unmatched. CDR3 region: CASSPRTSGSYEQYF. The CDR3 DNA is TGTGCCAGCAGCCCAAGGACTAGCGGGAGCTACGAGCAGTACTTC.

The CDR3: CASRAGGTNTGELFF. In DNA form, the CDR3 reads TGTGCCAGCAGGGCCGGGGGGACGAACACCGGGGAGCTGTTTTTT. The rearrangement links TRBV9 to TRBJ2-2; 7 bases are shared with TRBD2. This CDR3 comprises 15 residues. The trim removed 5 bases at V and 0 bases at J, leaving 4 bases unmatched. Germline V gene lookup returns CDR1 SGDLS and CDR2 YYNGEE.

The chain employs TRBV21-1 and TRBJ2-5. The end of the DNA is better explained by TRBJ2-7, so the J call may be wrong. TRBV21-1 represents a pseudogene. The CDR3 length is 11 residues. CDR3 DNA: TGTGCCAGCAGCTTACAACACGAGCAGTACTTC. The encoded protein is CASSLQHEQYF.

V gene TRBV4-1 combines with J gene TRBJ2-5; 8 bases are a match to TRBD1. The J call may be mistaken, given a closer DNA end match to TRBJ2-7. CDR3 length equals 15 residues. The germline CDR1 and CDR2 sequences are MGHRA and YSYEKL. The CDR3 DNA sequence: TGCGCCAGCAGCCCCCCATCGCGGGACAGGTACGAGCAGTACTTC. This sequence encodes CASSPPSRDRYEQYF.

The CDR3 reads CASRVEGERSYEQYF. CDR3 sequence (DNA): TGTGCCAGCAGGGTCGAGGGAGAAAGGTCCTACGAGCAGTACTTC. V is TRBV2 and J is TRBJ2-7, with a possible D match to TRBD2 (5 bases). Germline lookup yields CDR1 SNHLY and CDR2 FYNNEI. This CDR3 is 15 amino acids long. V lost 6 bases and J 1 base, leaving 16 bases between the germline ends.

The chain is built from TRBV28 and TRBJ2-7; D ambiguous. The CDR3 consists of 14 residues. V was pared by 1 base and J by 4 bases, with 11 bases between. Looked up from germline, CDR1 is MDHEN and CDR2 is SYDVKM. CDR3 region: CASSLSVSLYEQYF. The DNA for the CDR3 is TGTGCCAGCAGTTTATCAGTTTCTTTGTACGAGCAGTACTTC.

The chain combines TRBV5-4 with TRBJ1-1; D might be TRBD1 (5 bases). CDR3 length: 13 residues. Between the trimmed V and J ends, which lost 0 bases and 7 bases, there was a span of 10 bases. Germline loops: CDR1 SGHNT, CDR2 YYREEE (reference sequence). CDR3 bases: TGTGCCAGCAGCTTGGAACAGGCCCTTGAAGCTTTCTTT. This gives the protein CASSLEQALEAFF.

The DNA for the CDR3 is TGTGCCAGCAATGGATTGGGGAACACTGAAGCTTTCTTT. Translated: CASNGLGNTEAFF. The gene calls are TRBV6-1 and TRBJ1-1; D remains ambiguous. V shed 7 bases and J shed 1 base, with 10 bases lying between them. This CDR3 contains 13 residues. Per the germline V gene, CDR1 is MNHNS and CDR2 is SASEGT.

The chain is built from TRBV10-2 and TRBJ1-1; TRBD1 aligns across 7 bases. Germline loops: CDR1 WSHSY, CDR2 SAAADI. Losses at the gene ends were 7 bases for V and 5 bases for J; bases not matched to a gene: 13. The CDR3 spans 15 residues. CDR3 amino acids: CASTRGWVAGTEAFF. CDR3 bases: TGCGCCAGCACCAGGGGGTGGGTCGCCGGGACTGAAGCTTTCTTT.

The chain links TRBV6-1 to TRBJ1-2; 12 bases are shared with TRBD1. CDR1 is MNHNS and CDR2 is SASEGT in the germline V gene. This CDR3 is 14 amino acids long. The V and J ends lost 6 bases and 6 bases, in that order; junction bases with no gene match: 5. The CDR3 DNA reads TGTGCCAGCAGAAGGGGACAGGGGGCTGATGGCTACACCTTC. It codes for CASRRGQGADGYTF.

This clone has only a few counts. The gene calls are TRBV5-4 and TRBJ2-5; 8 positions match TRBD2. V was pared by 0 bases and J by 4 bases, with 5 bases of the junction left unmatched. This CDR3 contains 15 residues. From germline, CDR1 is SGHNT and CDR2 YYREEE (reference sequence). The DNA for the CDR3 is TGTGCCAGCAGCTTGGATCTGGCGGGAGGAGAGACCCAGTACTTC. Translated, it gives CASSLDLAGGETQYF.

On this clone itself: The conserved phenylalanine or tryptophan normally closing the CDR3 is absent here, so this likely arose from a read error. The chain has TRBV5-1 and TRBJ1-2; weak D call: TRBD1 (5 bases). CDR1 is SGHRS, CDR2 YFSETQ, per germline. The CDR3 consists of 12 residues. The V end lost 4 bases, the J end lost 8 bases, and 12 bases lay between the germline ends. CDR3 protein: CASSPSGVGYTS. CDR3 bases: TGCGCCAGCAGCCCCTCGGGGGTCGGCTACACCTCC.

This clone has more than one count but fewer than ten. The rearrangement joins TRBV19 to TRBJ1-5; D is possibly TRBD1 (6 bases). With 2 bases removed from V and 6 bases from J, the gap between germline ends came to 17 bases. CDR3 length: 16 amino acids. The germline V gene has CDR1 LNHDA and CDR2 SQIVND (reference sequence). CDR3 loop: CASSISGDTRGQPQHF. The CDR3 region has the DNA TGTGCCAGTAGTATAAGCGGGGACACAAGGGGTCAGCCCCAGCATTTT.

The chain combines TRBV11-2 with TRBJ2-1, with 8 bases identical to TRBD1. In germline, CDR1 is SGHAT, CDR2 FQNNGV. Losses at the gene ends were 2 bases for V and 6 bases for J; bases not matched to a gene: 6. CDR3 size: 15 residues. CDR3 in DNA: TGTGCCAGCAGCTTACAGGGGGCGGATTTCAATGAGCAGTTCTTC. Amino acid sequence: CASSLQGADFNEQFF.

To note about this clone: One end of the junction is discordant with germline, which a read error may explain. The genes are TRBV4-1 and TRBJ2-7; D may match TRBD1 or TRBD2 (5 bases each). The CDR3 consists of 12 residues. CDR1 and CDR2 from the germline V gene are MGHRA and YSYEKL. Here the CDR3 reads CVGGQGFDEQYF. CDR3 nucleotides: TGTGTCGGAGGTCAGGGCTTCGACGAGCAGTACTTC.

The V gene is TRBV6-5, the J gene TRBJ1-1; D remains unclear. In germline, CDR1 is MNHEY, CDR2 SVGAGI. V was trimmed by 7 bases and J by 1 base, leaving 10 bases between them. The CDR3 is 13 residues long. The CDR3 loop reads CASTKVGNTEAFF. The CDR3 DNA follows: TGTGCCAGCACAAAGGTGGGGAACACTGAAGCTTTCTTT.

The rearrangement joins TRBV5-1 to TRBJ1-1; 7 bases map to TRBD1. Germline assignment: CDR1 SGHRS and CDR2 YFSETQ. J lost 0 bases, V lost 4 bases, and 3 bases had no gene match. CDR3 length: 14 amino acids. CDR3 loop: CASSQQGLNTEAFF. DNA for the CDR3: TGCGCCAGCAGCCAACAGGGGCTGAACACTGAAGCTTTCTTT.

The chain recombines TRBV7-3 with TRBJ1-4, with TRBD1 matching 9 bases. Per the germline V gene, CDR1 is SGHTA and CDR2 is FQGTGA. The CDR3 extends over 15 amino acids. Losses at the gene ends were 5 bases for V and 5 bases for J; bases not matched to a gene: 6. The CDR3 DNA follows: TGTGCCAGCAGCGAAGGACAGGGGAGGAATGAAAAACTGTTTTTT. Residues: CASSEGQGRNEKLFF.

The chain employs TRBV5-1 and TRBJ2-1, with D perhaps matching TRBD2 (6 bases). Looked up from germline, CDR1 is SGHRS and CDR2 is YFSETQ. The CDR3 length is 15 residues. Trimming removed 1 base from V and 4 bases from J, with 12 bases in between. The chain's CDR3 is CASSLTSLGYNEQFF. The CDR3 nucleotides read TGCGCCAGCAGCTTGACTAGCCTCGGATACAATGAGCAGTTCTTC.

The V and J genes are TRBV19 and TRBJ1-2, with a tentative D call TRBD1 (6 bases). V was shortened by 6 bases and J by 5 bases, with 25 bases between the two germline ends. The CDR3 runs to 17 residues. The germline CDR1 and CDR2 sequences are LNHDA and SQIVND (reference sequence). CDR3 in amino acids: CASRPPFPRGGDYGYTF. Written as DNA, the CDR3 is TGTGCCAGTAGACCACCCTTCCCGAGAGGGGGGGATTATGGCTACACCTTC.

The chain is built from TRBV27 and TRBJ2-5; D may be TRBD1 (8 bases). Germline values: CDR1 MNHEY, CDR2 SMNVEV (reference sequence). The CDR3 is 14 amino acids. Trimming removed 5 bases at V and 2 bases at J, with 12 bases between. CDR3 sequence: CASSNRGGQETQYF. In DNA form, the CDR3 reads TGTGCCAGCAGTAACAGGGGGGGGCAAGAGACCCAGTACTTC.

This CDR3 reads CASSVGRGDLMRQFF. In DNA, the CDR3 is TGTGCCAGCAGCGTAGGGCGGGGGGACCTGATGCGACAGTTCTTC. The chain couples TRBV9 to TRBJ2-1, with TRBD2 matching 8 bases. Unmatched junction bases numbered 12, after V lost 0 bases and J lost 13 bases. The CDR3 contains 15 residues. The germline V gene encodes CDR1 SGDLS and CDR2 YYNGEE.

The CDR3 loop reads CASRGEGGETQYF. DNA for the CDR3: TGCGCCAGCAGGGGTGAGGGAGGCGAGACCCAGTACTTC. The rearrangement links TRBV5-1 to TRBJ2-5, with TRBD2 as a possible D gene (6 bases). The CDR3 contains 13 residues. From germline, CDR1 is SGHRS and CDR2 YFSETQ. Trimming cost V 5 bases and J 5 bases, with 13 bases left between them.

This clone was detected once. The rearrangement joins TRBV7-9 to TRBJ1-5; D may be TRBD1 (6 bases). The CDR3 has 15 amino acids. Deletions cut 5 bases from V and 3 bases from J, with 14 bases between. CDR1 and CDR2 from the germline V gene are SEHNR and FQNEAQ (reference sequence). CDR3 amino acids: CASSAGDYNNQPQHF. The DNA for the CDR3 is TGTGCCAGCAGCGCAGGGGACTATAACAATCAGCCCCAGCATTTT.